This T cell receptor beta chain was captured by sequencing in a study of shared clonotypes between healthy human individuals. Study-wide results and limits: Larger richness was generally estimated for naive than memory subsets.

Germline-derived CDR1 and CDR2 are MGHDK and SYGVNS. Deletions cut 3 bases from V and 5 bases from J, with 13 bases between. This CDR3 has 14 amino acids. As for this clone: The target antigen is unknown.

Naive CD8 cells were CD45RO-negative, positively selected for CCR7, excluding terminally differentiated effector memory CD45RA+ cells. Some clones are missing from TCRdb's copy, which holds only in-frame ones; the method was immunoSEQ multiplex PCR. The sample lists millions of clones; about 95% were seen once. The J gene is TRBJ1-2, the V gene TRBV25-1; D gene uncertain. The sequence was obtained from a man in his late teens or twenties in good health. What was sequenced was naive CD8+ T cells sorted from blood. Here the CDR3 DNA reads TGTGCCAGCAGTGAGTTCGGTTTGGGTTATGGCTACACCTTC. Protein: CASSEFGLGYGYTF.